The clone carrying this TCR beta chain appeared many times. This record belongs to a study of T cells in Graves' hyperthyroidism and ophthalmopathy. Study context: Once the initial diagnosis was made, peripheral blood was obtained before any treatment.

V lost 4 bases and J lost 6, with 19 bases in between. The CDR3 sequence is 15 residues long. CDR1 and CDR2 (germline): SGHTA, FQGTGA. Extraction of PBMCs used roughly 10 ml of fresh peripheral blood. Amplified TCR beta CDR3 regions derived from RNA transcripts. HTBI primers were used for first-round RT-PCR of the TCR CDR3. TCRdb passed the multiplex PCR reads through MiXCR, listing each CDR3 protein once. The sample has 550,000 to 850,000 distinct CDR3 sequences, approximately 18% seen once. This TCR derives from a woman between 45 and 60 years old with Graves' hyperthyroidism that later progressed to Graves' ophthalmopathy. V is TRBV7-3 and J is TRBJ2-7; D is perhaps TRBD1 or TRBD2 (6 bases each). The sequenced material came from blood. The CDR3 here is CASSSSGDSSFEQYF. CDR3 nucleotides: TGTGCCAGCAGCTCGTCAGGGGACTCATCATTCGAGCAGTACTTC. Using reference TRBV7-3 and TRBJ2-7 for the parts outside the CDR3, the full variable domain is GAGVSQTPSNKVTEKGKYVELRCDPISGHTALYWYRQSLGQGPEFLIYFQGTGAADDSGLPNDRFFAVRPEGSVSTLKIQRTERGDSAVYLCASSSSGDSSFEQYFGPGTRLTVT.